What follows are 29 T cell receptor beta chains derived from one specimen sequenced in a study of T cell changes during pregnancy in multiple sclerosis. Sequenced by immunoSEQ multiplex PCR; TCRdb stores in-frame clones only, minus some. The repertoire consists of 37,000 or so clones, with about nine tenths occurring once and the leading ten covering roughly 1.2%. Sequenced here: CD4+ T cells from peripheral blood mononuclear cells, sampled before pregnancy. The receptors derive from a female donor with multiple sclerosis, enrolled in a pregnancy study.

The chain carries TRBV28 and TRBJ1-2; the D is unclear. CDR3 length: 12 residues. From germline, CDR1 is MDHEN and CDR2 SYDVKM. Trimming left V 5 bases short and J 3 bases short, with 7 bases between. The CDR3 reads CASSEPDYGYTF. Here the CDR3 DNA reads TGTGCCAGCAGTGAACCAGACTATGGCTACACCTTC.

Notes on this clone: The junction departs from the called germline gene at one end, perhaps through a read error. This chain joins TRBV7-7 and TRBJ2-7; TRBD2 agrees at 10 bases. Germline CDR1 and CDR2: SSHAT and FNYEAQ (reference sequence). This CDR3 spans 17 amino acids. CDR3 DNA sequence: TGTGCTAGCAGCTTAGCATTAGCGGGAGGTAGAGTAAACGAGCAGTACTTC. It encodes CASSLALAGGRVNEQYF.

The chain carries TRBV6-5 and TRBJ2-7, with TRBD1 matching over 12 bases. Germline-derived CDR1 and CDR2 are MNHEY and SVGAGI. After removal of 0 bases from V and 9 bases from J, the junction contained 9 bases not matched to a gene. The CDR3 covers 16 residues. The CDR3 sequence is CASSYSRDRGPVGQYF. The CDR3 DNA follows: TGTGCCAGCAGTTACTCGCGGGACAGGGGGCCGGTGGGGCAGTACTTC.

This clone was recorded only once. V usage is TRBV5-6 and J usage is TRBJ2-7; D perhaps matches TRBD1 (6 bases). CDR3 length: 14 residues. Germline CDR1 is SGHDT and CDR2 is YYEEEE. Trimming pared 1 base from V and 3 bases from J, leaving 11 bases between. The CDR3 sequence is CASSLKTGRYEQYF. The CDR3 bases are TGTGCCAGCAGCTTGAAGACAGGACGCTACGAGCAGTACTTC.

The chain carries TRBV30 and TRBJ1-2; 9 bases agree with TRBD1. The CDR3 contains 13 residues. Germline loops: CDR1 GTSNPN, CDR2 SVGIG (reference sequence). V shed 0 bases and J 7 bases; nucleotides not matched to a gene: 3. The CDR3 is CAWSVGTGTGYTF. CDR3 nucleotides: TGTGCCTGGAGTGTCGGGACAGGGACTGGCTACACCTTC.

This rearrangement joins TRBV28 to TRBJ1-5; D unresolved. The germline V gene encodes CDR1 MDHEN and CDR2 SYDVKM. CDR3 length: 13 residues. V lost 8 bases to trimming and J lost 7 bases, with 15 bases between them. The CDR3: CASWVGVRQPQHF. CDR3 nucleotide sequence: TGTGCCAGCTGGGTCGGGGTGAGGCAGCCCCAGCATTTT. Together with reference TRBV28 and TRBJ1-5, the CDR3 gives the full variable domain: DVKVTQSSRYLVKRTGEKVFLECVQDMDHENMFWYRQDPGLGLRLIYFSYDVKMKEKGDIPEGYSVSREKKERFSLILESASTNQTSMYLCASWVGVRQPQHFGDGTRLSIL.

CDR3 protein: CASSPVGTGDGYGYTF. As DNA, the CDR3 is TGTGCCAGCTCACCTGTAGGGACAGGGGACGGCTATGGCTACACCTTC. V and J are TRBV18 and TRBJ1-2, with 10 bases identical to TRBD1. Germline trimming cut 3 bases from V and 4 bases from J; bases unmatched to any gene: 8. The germline V gene has CDR1 KGHSH and CDR2 LQKENI. The CDR3 extends over 16 amino acids. The full variable domain, completed using reference TRBV18 and TRBJ1-2, is NAGVMQNPRHLVRRRGQEARLRCSPMKGHSHVYWYRQLPEEGLKFMVYLQKENIIDESGMPKERFSAEFPKEGPSILRIQQVVRGDSAAYFCASSPVGTGDGYGYTFGSGTRLTVV.

The gene calls are TRBV2 and TRBJ2-7; tentative D call: TRBD1 (5 bases). V lost 5 bases, J lost 6 bases, and 17 bases lay in between. The V gene's germline CDR1 is SNHLY and CDR2 FYNNEI. The CDR3 sequence is 14 residues long. CDR3 residues: CASSKVQVRAEQYF. The CDR3 DNA reads TGTGCCAGCAGTAAGGTACAGGTCAGGGCCGAGCAGTACTTC.

A single count supports this clone. The V call is TRBV5-1, the J call TRBJ2-1, with 9 bases matching TRBD2. In germline, CDR1 is SGHRS, CDR2 YFSETQ. The CDR3 is 15 residues long. The J segment lost 4 bases and the V segment lost 0 bases, leaving 2 bases of the junction unmatched. CDR3 amino acids: CASSLGAGGYNEQFF. CDR3 in DNA: TGCGCCAGCAGCTTGGGAGCGGGAGGTTACAATGAGCAGTTCTTC.

V and J are TRBV7-2 and TRBJ1-3, with 8 bases matching TRBD1. V gave up 5 bases and J gave up 4 bases; unmatched junction bases: 4. Germline V gene lookup returns CDR1 SGHTA and CDR2 FQGNSA. The CDR3 runs 14 residues. Here the CDR3 DNA reads TGTGCCAGCAGCCAACAGGGGGGAGGAAACACCATATATTTT. This codes for CASSQQGGGNTIYF.

The chain employs TRBV19 and TRBJ2-7, with 9 bases identical to TRBD1. After removal of 3 bases from V and 3 bases from J, the junction contained 15 bases not matched to a gene. This CDR3 contains 18 residues. The V gene's germline CDR1 is LNHDA and CDR2 SQIVND (reference sequence). The CDR3 nucleotides read TGTGCCAGTAGTATCTCTTTAGGGACAGGGAGTATAGTCTACGAGCAGTACTTC. Its protein is CASSISLGTGSIVYEQYF.

The chain links TRBV18 to TRBJ1-4, with unresolved D. This CDR3 region has 16 residues. Germline V CDR1 and CDR2: KGHSH, LQKENI. V was shortened by 0 bases and J by 1 base, with 9 bases between the two germline ends. The CDR3 nucleotides are TGTGCCAGCTCACCACCGTCGGGAGGAACTAATGAAAAACTGTTTTTT. Translation gives CASSPPSGGTNEKLFF. Variable domain in full (rest from reference TRBV18 and TRBJ1-4): NAGVMQNPRHLVRRRGQEARLRCSPMKGHSHVYWYRQLPEEGLKFMVYLQKENIIDESGMPKERFSAEFPKEGPSILRIQQVVRGDSAAYFCASSPPSGGTNEKLFFGSGTQLSVL.

The V and J genes are TRBV29-1 and TRBJ2-7; 8 nucleotides align to TRBD1. V gave up 5 bases and J gave up 2 bases; unmatched junction bases: 5. Germline CDR1 SQVTM, CDR2 ANQGSEA. The CDR3 spans 13 residues. CDR3 nucleotides: TGCAGCGTTCGACAGGGGTCTACCTACGAGCAGTACTTC. The encoded protein is CSVRQGSTYEQYF.

The chain uses TRBV6-6 and TRBJ1-2; 7 nucleotides line up with TRBD1. Trimming removed 5 bases from V and 4 bases from J; junction bases left unmatched: 7. The CDR3 spans 14 residues. Germline loops: CDR1 MNHNY, CDR2 SVGAGI (reference sequence). For the CDR3, the DNA is TGTGCCAGCAGTGCCCGGGACAGAACCTATGGCTACACCTTC. It yields the protein CASSARDRTYGYTF.

This sequence joins TRBV28 and TRBJ1-4; TRBD1 might be the D (5 bases). Germline V gene data show CDR1 as MDHEN and CDR2 as SYDVKM. CDR3 size: 16 residues. The V gene lost 7 bases and the J gene lost 5 bases, with 20 bases spanning the gap. CDR3 in DNA: TGTGCCAGCAAAGGTGTACAGGTGGTGGGGAATGAAAAACTGTTTTTT. This sequence encodes CASKGVQVVGNEKLFF.

V gene TRBV30 combines with J gene TRBJ2-5; no clear D. The CDR3 loop spans 13 amino acids. The germline gives CDR1 GTSNPN, CDR2 SVGIG (reference sequence). Trimming stripped 0 bases from V and 2 bases from J, with 7 bases between. The CDR3 spells CAWSVQSQETQYF. CDR3 nucleotides: TGTGCCTGGAGTGTCCAGTCACAAGAGACCCAGTACTTC.

The chain carries TRBV30 and TRBJ1-2; 8 positions match TRBD1. CDR3 length equals 13 residues. The V segment lost 5 bases and the J segment 5 bases; nucleotides outside the gene matches: 7. CDR1 is GTSNPN, CDR2 SVGIG, per germline (reference sequence). The DNA of the CDR3 is TGTGCCTGGGGGGGACAGGCGGGATATGGCTACACCTTC. Amino acids: CAWGGQAGYGYTF.

The genes are TRBV18 and TRBJ2-1; no reliable D call. Germline loops: CDR1 KGHSH, CDR2 LQKENI. This CDR3 has 11 amino acids. The V end lost 2 bases, the J end lost 10 bases, and 6 bases lay between the germline ends. CDR3 in amino acids: CASSPTAEQFF. The CDR3 region has the DNA TGTGCCAGCTCACCAACCGCGGAGCAGTTCTTC.

The CDR3 DNA reads as TGCGCCAGCAGCTTAAGGGACTCGATGGGAGATACGCAGTATTTT. Its protein is CASSLRDSMGDTQYF. The chain is built from TRBV10-2 and TRBJ2-3, with D possibly being TRBD2 (6 bases). CDR1 WSHSY and CDR2 SAAADI come from the germline V gene. V dropped 6 bases and J dropped 5 bases, with 18 bases sitting between them. The CDR3 loop spans 15 amino acids.

The chain couples TRBV9 to TRBJ2-5, with 8 bases fitting TRBD1. V was pared by 5 bases and J by 5 bases, with 11 bases of the junction left unmatched. This CDR3 comprises 15 residues. Germline lookup yields CDR1 SGDLS and CDR2 YYNGEE. The CDR3 loop is CASSSSTGARETQYF. The CDR3 DNA sequence: TGTGCCAGCAGTTCCTCGACAGGGGCCAGGGAGACCCAGTACTTC.

This sequence joins TRBV28 and TRBJ2-7; weak D call: TRBD2 (6 bases). The CDR3 consists of 13 residues. V was pared by 9 bases and J by 7 bases, with 19 bases between. Germline assignment: CDR1 MDHEN and CDR2 SYDVKM. The CDR3 sequence: CASLRPGLQEQYF. Written as DNA, the CDR3 is TGTGCCAGTCTACGACCGGGACTCCAAGAGCAGTACTTC. Variable domain in full (rest from reference TRBV28 and TRBJ2-7): DVKVTQSSRYLVKRTGEKVFLECVQDMDHENMFWYRQDPGLGLRLIYFSYDVKMKEKGDIPEGYSVSREKKERFSLILESASTNQTSMYLCASLRPGLQEQYFGPGTRLTVT.

The chain joins TRBV27 to TRBJ1-2; 7 nucleotides line up with TRBD1. J was trimmed by 8 bases and V by 5 bases; bases with no gene match: 11. This CDR3 has 14 amino acids. Per germline, CDR1 MNHEY and CDR2 SMNVEV (reference sequence). As DNA, the CDR3 is TGTGCCAGCAGTCCCAGACAGGGAATCGGAGGCTACACCTTC. Protein product: CASSPRQGIGGYTF.

The V gene is TRBV29-1, the J gene TRBJ1-2; D is ambiguous. V lost 2 bases and J lost 3, with 25 bases in between. Germline V CDR1 and CDR2: SQVTM, ANQGSEA. CDR3 size: 18 residues. CDR3 region: CSVETAYVGLPRDYGYTF. The CDR3 DNA is TGCAGCGTTGAAACGGCCTATGTAGGCCTCCCCCGGGACTATGGCTACACCTTC.

A few counts support this clone. The chain carries TRBV5-1 and TRBJ1-5; perhaps TRBD1 as D (6 bases). The CDR3 runs 15 residues. The ends were cut back, 0 bases at V and 7 bases at J, with 14 bases in the middle. Germline-derived CDR1 and CDR2 are SGHRS and YFSETQ. CDR3 DNA sequence: TGCGCCAGCAGCTTGGAGGACAGTGGAAAACAGCCCCAGCATTTT. It specifies CASSLEDSGKQPQHF.

The V gene is TRBV5-1, the J gene TRBJ2-3, with TRBD2 identical over 8 bases. With V trimmed by 0 bases and J by 4 bases, 4 bases remained unmatched. The CDR3 runs to 15 residues. The germline CDR1 and CDR2 sequences are SGHRS and YFSETQ. The CDR3 DNA reads TGCGCCAGCAGCTTGGCCAGCGGGAGTGCAGATACGCAGTATTTT. Translation gives CASSLASGSADTQYF.

A remark on this clone: Other DNA sequences in this specimen translate into the identical CDR3. The rearrangement uses TRBV6-1 and TRBJ2-1, with 12 bases fitting TRBD2. The CDR3 contains 16 residues. J gave up 0 bases and V 4 bases, and 1 base lay outside the gene matches. From germline, CDR1 is MNHNS and CDR2 SASEGT. CDR3 DNA sequence: TGTGCCAGCAGTGGACTAGCGGGGGTCTCCTACAATGAGCAGTTCTTC. Protein product: CASSGLAGVSYNEQFF.

V usage is TRBV6-6 and J usage is TRBJ1-5, with D possibly TRBD1 on 6 matching bases. Germline assignment: CDR1 MNHNY and CDR2 SVGAGI (reference sequence). The CDR3 is 16 residues long. Trimming shortened V by 2 bases and J by 0 bases, and 11 bases separated the two germline ends. The CDR3 DNA reads TGTGCCAGCAGTTACCCGGACAGTTATAGCAATCAGCCCCAGCATTTT. It encodes CASSYPDSYSNQPQHF.

The chain recombines TRBV25-1 with TRBJ2-1; TRBD2 is a possible D gene (5 bases). Between the trimmed V and J ends, which lost 3 bases and 12 bases, there was a span of 18 bases. The CDR3 consists of 14 residues. Germline-derived CDR1 and CDR2 are MGHDK and SYGVNS. The CDR3 is CASSEISEVGGQFF. DNA for the CDR3: TGTGCCAGCAGTGAGATTAGCGAAGTTGGTGGGCAGTTCTTC.

The chain links TRBV7-9 to TRBJ1-1; 7 bases map to TRBD1. There are 14 residues in the CDR3. The J segment lost 5 bases and the V segment lost 5 bases, leaving 8 bases of the junction unmatched. Germline CDR1 SEHNR, CDR2 FQNEAQ (reference sequence). This CDR3 is CASSPYRGRTEAFF. CDR3 bases: TGTGCCAGCAGCCCCTACAGGGGAAGGACTGAAGCTTTCTTT.